Shown below are 15 T cell receptor beta chains from a single sample sequenced in a study of T cells in Graves' hyperthyroidism and ophthalmopathy. The source material, RNA transcripts, was used to amplify TCR beta CDR3 regions. HTBI primers drove first-round RT-PCR of the TCR CDR3. In TCRdb, the multiplex PCR reads were re-called with MiXCR into one record per CDR3 protein. Here the sample spans 550,000 to 800,000 distinct CDR3 sequences, around a sixth being singletons. What was sequenced was blood. Source of these receptors: a man in his fifties with Graves' hyperthyroidism.

This clonotype has a handful of counts. This chain connects TRBV7-9 to TRBJ2-5, with D unresolved. V lost 5 bases, J lost 5 bases, and 12 bases lay in between. The germline gives CDR1 SEHNR, CDR2 FQNEAQ (reference sequence). The CDR3 spans 13 residues. This CDR3 is CASSTGPEETQYF. The CDR3 DNA sequence: TGTGCCAGCAGCACTGGGCCAGAGGAGACCCAGTACTTC.

This chain joins TRBV28 and TRBJ2-5; D may be TRBD1 (8 bases). With 3 bases removed from V and 2 bases from J, the gap between germline ends came to 19 bases. The CDR3 extends over 17 amino acids. Germline loops: CDR1 MDHEN, CDR2 SYDVKM. The CDR3 loop reads CASSFYRGGDSQETQYF. The CDR3 DNA follows: TGTGCCAGCAGTTTCTACAGGGGGGGGGACAGTCAAGAGACCCAGTACTTC.

About this clonotype: This sequence may be a read error, since a much larger clone differs from it by one base. The CDR3 DNA is TGTGCCAGCAGCTGCCCGGCCGAGCGAACCGGGGAGCTGTTTTTT. As protein: CASSCPAERTGELFF. The J gene is TRBJ2-2, the V gene TRBV7-9, with D uncertain. V was trimmed by 4 bases and J by 5 bases, leaving 14 bases between them. Germline CDR1 is SEHNR and CDR2 is FQNEAQ (reference sequence). CDR3 size: 15 residues.

This clonotype has a handful of counts. The gene calls are TRBV10-1 and TRBJ1-1; D perhaps matches TRBD1 (5 bases). Trimming took 2 bases from V and 11 from J, leaving 12 bases between them. Germline CDR1 WNHNN, CDR2 SYGVQD (reference sequence). CDR3 length: 12 residues. The CDR3 DNA follows: TGCGCCAGCAGTGAGGGGGGATTTGCGGCTTTCTTT. Translated: CASSEGGFAAFF.

The V gene is TRBV4-1, the J gene TRBJ1-1, with a tentative D call TRBD1 (6 bases). This CDR3 has 13 amino acids. The germline V and J ends were trimmed by 5 bases and 11 bases, with 18 bases remaining between them. Looked up from germline, CDR1 is MGHRA and CDR2 is YSYEKL. The CDR3 reads CASSERAGQSAFF. CDR3 bases: TGCGCCAGCAGCGAACGGGCAGGACAGTCGGCTTTCTTT.

This clonotype appeared a single time. V usage is TRBV28 and J usage is TRBJ2-4; D is possibly TRBD2 (5 bases). The germline CDR1 and CDR2 sequences are MDHEN and SYDVKM. There are 11 residues in the CDR3. Trimming removed 8 bases from V and 4 bases from J, with 6 bases in between. The CDR3 nucleotides read TGTGCCAGCCGCGGGAAAAACATTCAGTACTTC. Protein product: CASRGKNIQYF.

This clonotype was detected many times. The rearrangement uses TRBV28 and TRBJ1-1; unclear D gene. The germline V and J ends were trimmed by 5 bases and 0 bases, with 10 bases remaining between them. Germline loops: CDR1 MDHEN, CDR2 SYDVKM. The CDR3 consists of 14 residues. This CDR3 is CASSTREVNTEAFF. CDR3 DNA sequence: TGTGCCAGCAGTACAAGGGAGGTGAACACTGAAGCTTTCTTT. The variable domain in full, completed from reference TRBV28 and TRBJ1-1, reads DVKVTQSSRYLVKRTGEKVFLECVQDMDHENMFWYRQDPGLGLRLIYFSYDVKMKEKGDIPEGYSVSREKKERFSLILESASTNQTSMYLCASSTREVNTEAFFGQGTRLTVV.

The chain carries TRBV4-3 and TRBJ2-1; D not resolved. The germline V gene encodes CDR1 LGHNA and CDR2 YSLEER. CDR3 length: 14 residues. V was shortened by 0 bases and J by 7 bases, with 10 bases between the two germline ends. CDR3 sequence (DNA): TGCGCCAGCAGCCAAGATCACGGGCGGAATGAGCAGTTCTTC. The encoded protein is CASSQDHGRNEQFF.

The chain couples TRBV9 to TRBJ1-6, with D tentatively TRBD1 (5 bases). Germline V gives CDR1 SGDLS, CDR2 YYNGEE. V was clipped by 0 bases and J by 8 bases, with 18 bases between them. The CDR3 consists of 17 residues. CDR3 residues: CASSVVPYVGGDSPLHF. The CDR3 region has the DNA TGTGCCAGCAGCGTAGTCCCGTACGTGGGGGGTGATTCACCCCTCCACTTT. Based on the CDR3 plus reference TRBV9 and TRBJ1-6, the full variable domain is DSGVTQTPKHLITATGQRVTLRCSPRSGDLSVYWYQQSLDQGLQFLIQYYNGEERAKGNILERFSAQQFPDLHSELNLSSLELGDSALYFCASSVVPYVGGDSPLHFGNGTRLTVT.

This clonotype was observed at least ten times. The rearrangement uses TRBV11-2 and TRBJ2-1; TRBD2 matches at 11 bases. V was clipped by 4 bases and J by 3 bases; unmatched bases: 5. The CDR3 consists of 16 residues. Germline loops: CDR1 SGHAT, CDR2 FQNNGV. The CDR3 bases are TGTGCCAGCAGCTCTATGACTAGCGGGGACTACAATGAGCAGTTCTTC. Translated, it gives CASSSMTSGDYNEQFF.

This clonotype came up many times. V gene TRBV11-1 combines with J gene TRBJ2-1; 10 bases are a match to TRBD2. CDR3 length: 16 residues. V shed 3 bases, J shed 7 bases, and the junction held 9 bases outside the gene matches. Per the germline V gene, CDR1 is SGHAT and CDR2 is FQDESV (reference sequence). In DNA form, the CDR3 reads TGTGCCAGCAGCTTTTCTGCGACTAGCGGGTGGAATGAGCAGTTCTTC. Protein sequence: CASSFSATSGWNEQFF.

This clonotype was recorded at least ten times. The chain is built from TRBV19 and TRBJ1-5; D gene ambiguous. This CDR3 has 14 residues. Germline CDR1 LNHDA, CDR2 SQIVND (reference sequence). Trimming pared 5 bases from V and 6 bases from J, leaving 14 bases between. The CDR3: CASSPQAGRQPQHF. CDR3 sequence (DNA): TGTGCCAGTAGTCCCCAGGCTGGCCGTCAGCCCCAGCATTTT.

This clonotype was picked up many times. CDR3 nucleotide sequence: TGCGCCAGCAGCTTGGAAGTCCCGGGAGGGAATGAGCAGTTCTTC. This encodes CASSLEVPGGNEQFF. V and J are TRBV5-1 and TRBJ2-1; TRBD2 matches at 8 bases. Trimming at V came to 0 bases and at J to 7 bases, leaving 6 bases not matched to a gene. The CDR3 consists of 15 residues. Germline V lookup: CDR1 SGHRS, CDR2 YFSETQ.

This clonotype was observed a single time. The chain uses TRBV27 and TRBJ2-7, with 13 nucleotides matching TRBD2. In germline, CDR1 is MNHEY, CDR2 SMNVEV (reference sequence). V trimming: 0 bases; J trimming: 7 bases; junction bases outside the gene matches: 6. This CDR3 comprises 16 residues. The CDR3 spells CASSLSVGLAGVEQYF. In DNA form, the CDR3 reads TGTGCCAGCAGTTTATCGGTAGGACTAGCGGGAGTTGAGCAGTACTTC.

The sample holds many counts of this clonotype. The chain carries TRBV27 and TRBJ2-1; tentatively, D is TRBD1 (6 bases). The CDR3 totals 12 residues. Trimming removed 6 bases at V and 10 bases at J, with 13 bases between. Germline values: CDR1 MNHEY, CDR2 SMNVEV (reference sequence). The CDR3 region is CASRTGRFEQFF. CDR3 coding DNA: TGTGCCAGCAGGACAGGAAGGTTCGAGCAGTTCTTC.